These 7 T cell receptor beta chains were all obtained from the same sample, sequenced in a study of blood T cells in healthy people across ages. A J-beta primer mix and a sample-barcoded 5' primer were used in a second PCR of roughly 7 to 12 cycles. TCRdb recomputed calls from the 5' RACE reads with MiXCR, one row per CDR3 protein. Of 550,000 to 600,000 distinct CDR3 sequences listed, 40% to 50% are singletons. Sequencing used blood. The receptors come from a man at least 80 years old in good health.

CDR3 DNA sequence: TGTGCCAGCTGGACAGGATTTAATTCACCCCTCCACTTT. Encoded protein: CASWTGFNSPLHF. The V gene is TRBV12-3 or TRBV12-4, the J gene TRBJ1-6, with 7 bases lining up with TRBD1. The trim removed 8 bases at V and 6 bases at J, leaving 4 bases unmatched. CDR3 size: 13 residues.

The chain uses TRBV20-1 and TRBJ1-2, with unresolved D. Trimming took 2 bases from V and 4 from J, leaving 8 bases between them. The CDR3 covers 12 residues. Per germline, CDR1 DFQATT and CDR2 SNEGSKA (reference sequence). In nucleotides, the CDR3 is TGCAGTGCTAGACAGGACCTCTATGGCTACACCTTC. This translates into CSARQDLYGYTF.

This sequence joins TRBV27 and TRBJ1-4, with 12 bases fitting TRBD1. This CDR3 is built from 15 residues. With 6 bases clipped from V and 11 bases from J, the junction kept 10 bases outside the gene matches. Germline V CDR1 and CDR2: MNHEY, SMNVEV (reference sequence). The CDR3 DNA reads as TGTGCCAGCAGAAAACCGGGACAGGGGGCAGGGAAACTGTTTTTT. It encodes CASRKPGQGAGKLFF. The variable domain in full, completed from reference TRBV27 and TRBJ1-4, reads EAQVTQNPRYLITVTGKKLTVTCSQNMNHEYMSWYRQDPGLGLRQIYYSMNVEVTDKGDVPEGYKVSRKEKRNFPLILESPSPNQTSLYFCASRKPGQGAGKLFFGSGTQLSVL.

This clonotype was recorded at least ten times. The V call is TRBV6-5, the J call TRBJ2-7; D is possibly TRBD2 (6 bases). The CDR3 sequence is 14 residues long. V lost 5 bases and J 0 bases, leaving 11 bases between the germline ends. From germline, CDR1 is MNHEY and CDR2 SVGAGI. In nucleotides, the CDR3 is TGTGCCAGCAGTATATCTAGCGCCTCCTACGAGCAGTACTTC. Translating it yields CASSISSASYEQYF.

V usage is TRBV20-1 and J usage is TRBJ2-5; 11 bases match TRBD1. The J call may be mistaken, given a closer DNA end match to TRBJ2-7. CDR3 size: 17 residues. Germline V lookup: CDR1 DFQATT, CDR2 SNEGSKA (reference sequence). CDR3 sequence: CSAKDRGREALRYEQYF. The CDR3 DNA reads as TGCAGTGCAAAGGACAGGGGGCGGGAGGCACTTCGCTACGAGCAGTACTTC.

This clonotype was picked up a small number of times. This rearrangement joins TRBV7-2 to TRBJ2-7; no clear D. The CDR3 is 16 residues long. Between the trimmed V and J ends, which lost 1 base and 6 bases, there was a span of 19 bases. Germline values: CDR1 SGHTA, CDR2 FQGNSA. The DNA of the CDR3 is TGTGCCAGCAGCTTAGAAGTTGGTAGACCTCCCAGCGAGCAGTACTTC. Translating gives CASSLEVGRPPSEQYF. Full variable domain (outside the CDR3, taken from reference TRBV7-2 and TRBJ2-7): GAGVSQSPSNKVTEKGKDVELRCDPISGHTALYWYRQSLGQGLEFLIYFQGNSAPDKSGLPSDRFSAERTGGSVSTLTIQRTQQEDSAVYLCASSLEVGRPPSEQYFGPGTRLTVT.

The table lists this clonotype with many counts. The gene calls are TRBV14 and TRBJ2-1; D might be TRBD2 (5 bases). CDR1 is SGHDN and CDR2 is FVKESK in the germline V gene. Trimming took 3 bases from V and 3 from J, leaving 9 bases between them. This CDR3 region has 14 residues. As DNA, the CDR3 is TGTGCCAGCAGCCAGAGCGGCAGCTACAATGAGCAGTTCTTC. This gives the protein CASSQSGSYNEQFF. The complete variable domain, with remaining parts taken from reference TRBV14 and TRBJ2-1, reads EAGVTQFPSHSVIEKGQTVTLRCDPISGHDNLYWYRRVMGKEIKFLLHFVKESKQDESGMPNNRFLAERTGGTYSTLKVQPAELEDSGVYFCASSQSGSYNEQFFGPGTRLTVL.